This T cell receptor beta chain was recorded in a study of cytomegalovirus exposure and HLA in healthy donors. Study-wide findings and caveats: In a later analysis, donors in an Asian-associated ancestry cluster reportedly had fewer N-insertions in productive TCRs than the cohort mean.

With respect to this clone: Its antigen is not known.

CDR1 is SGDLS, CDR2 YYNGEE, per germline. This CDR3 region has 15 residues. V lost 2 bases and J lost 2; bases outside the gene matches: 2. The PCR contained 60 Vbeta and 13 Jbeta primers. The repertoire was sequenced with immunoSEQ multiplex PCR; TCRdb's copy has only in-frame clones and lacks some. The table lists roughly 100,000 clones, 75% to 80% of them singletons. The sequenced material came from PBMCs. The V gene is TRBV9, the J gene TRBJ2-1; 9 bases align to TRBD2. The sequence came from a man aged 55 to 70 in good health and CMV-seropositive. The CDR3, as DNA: TGTGCCAGCAGCGTCCTAGCGGGGCCCTACAATGAGCAGTTCTTC. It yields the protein CASSVLAGPYNEQFF.